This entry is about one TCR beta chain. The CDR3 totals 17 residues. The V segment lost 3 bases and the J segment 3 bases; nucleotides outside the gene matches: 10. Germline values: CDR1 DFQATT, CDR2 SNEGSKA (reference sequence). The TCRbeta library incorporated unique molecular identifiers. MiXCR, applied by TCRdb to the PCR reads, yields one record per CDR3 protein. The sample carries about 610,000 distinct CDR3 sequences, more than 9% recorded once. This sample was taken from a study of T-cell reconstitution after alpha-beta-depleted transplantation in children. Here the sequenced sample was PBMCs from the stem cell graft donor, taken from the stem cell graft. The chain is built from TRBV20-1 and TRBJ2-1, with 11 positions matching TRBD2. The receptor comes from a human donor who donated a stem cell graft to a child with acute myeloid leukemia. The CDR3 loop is CSARGGATSGIYNEQFF. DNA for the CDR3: TGCAGTGCTAGGGGGGGGGCGACTAGCGGGATCTACAATGAGCAGTTCTTC.